A single sample is the source of the 10 T cell receptor beta chains below, sequenced in a study of T cells in Graves' hyperthyroidism and ophthalmopathy. RNA transcripts gave rise to amplified TCR beta CDR3 regions. First-round RT-PCR of the TCR CDR3 relied on the HTBI primer set. TCRdb independently ran MiXCR on the multiplex PCR reads; one entry per CDR3 protein. The sample consists of nearly 750,000 distinct CDR3 sequences, just over 35% of them appearing once. Sequences were obtained from blood. The receptors were gathered from a woman in her 40s with Graves' hyperthyroidism.

The chain recombines TRBV20-1 with TRBJ2-7; D unresolved. The germline V gene encodes CDR1 DFQATT and CDR2 SNEGSKA (reference sequence). V was cut by 6 bases and J by 2 bases, with 20 bases left in between. The CDR3 sequence is 15 residues long. CDR3 residues: CSAQGSSDATYEQYF. The CDR3 DNA follows: TGCAGTGCCCAAGGATCGTCCGACGCAACCTACGAGCAGTACTTC.

The chain couples TRBV7-9 to TRBJ2-5; weak D call: TRBD1 (5 bases). Per germline, CDR1 SEHNR and CDR2 FQNEAQ (reference sequence). The CDR3 sequence is 15 residues long. V was pared by 4 bases and J by 2 bases, with 14 bases between. This chain's CDR3 is CASSSALRGQETQYF. As DNA, the CDR3 is TGTGCCAGCAGCTCAGCGCTAAGGGGACAAGAGACCCAGTACTTC.

V is TRBV7-2 and J is TRBJ1-3; possible D gene TRBD1, 6 bases. Deletions cut 5 bases from V and 3 bases from J, with 29 bases between. The CDR3 spans 20 residues. Germline CDR1 SGHTA, CDR2 FQGNSA. The DNA for the CDR3 is TGTGCCAGCAGCCAAGATCACCGGGGGCCTGGGGCGACGGTTGGAAACACCATATATTTT. Translation gives CASSQDHRGPGATVGNTIYF.

In this sample, this clonotype turned up many times. This chain connects TRBV15 to TRBJ2-7; possible D gene TRBD2, 5 bases. The CDR3 is 14 residues long. V was shortened by 0 bases and J by 5 bases, with 11 bases between the two germline ends. Germline V gene data show CDR1 as LNHNV and CDR2 as YYDKDF (reference sequence). CDR3 sequence reads: CATSRDLRVHEQYF. DNA for the CDR3: TGTGCCACCAGCAGAGATCTGAGGGTCCACGAGCAGTACTTC.

The chain links TRBV7-9 to TRBJ1-4; no clear D. The CDR3 sequence is 14 residues long. V lost 2 bases and J lost 8, with 12 bases in between. Germline V lookup: CDR1 SEHNR, CDR2 FQNEAQ (reference sequence). The CDR3 bases are TGTGCCAGCAGCTTAACACGGGCCGAGGAAAAACTGTTTTTT. The encoded protein is CASSLTRAEEKLFF.

V and J are TRBV10-3 and TRBJ2-7; 8 bases are a match to TRBD1. V lost 2 bases to trimming and J lost 6 bases; unmatched junction nucleotides: 12. The CDR3 is 16 residues long. Germline CDR1 is ENHRY and CDR2 is SYGVKD. In DNA, the CDR3 is TGTGCCATCAGTGAGAAAGTGGACAGGGACGGGGGCGAGCAGTACTTC. It specifies CAISEKVDRDGGEQYF.

This clonotype was counted only a few times. The chain has TRBV6-6 and TRBJ1-2; weak D call: TRBD1 (5 bases). Germline V CDR1 and CDR2: MNHNY, SVGAGI (reference sequence). The CDR3 is 15 residues long. With 0 bases removed from V and 2 bases from J, the gap between germline ends came to 10 bases. The CDR3 protein is CASSYSETDNYGYTF. For the CDR3, the DNA is TGTGCCAGCAGTTACTCCGAGACAGACAACTATGGCTACACCTTC.

There are many counts of this clonotype. The chain joins TRBV10-1 to TRBJ2-7, with D unclear. The CDR3 is made up of 14 amino acids. Trimming left V 4 bases short and J 2 bases short, with 12 bases between. Germline V gene lookup returns CDR1 WNHNN and CDR2 SYGVQD (reference sequence). DNA for the CDR3: TGCGCCAGCAGTGCACAGCCGCGAGCCTACGAGCAGTACTTC. Its translation is CASSAQPRAYEQYF.

This clonotype appeared many times. The genes are TRBV7-2 and TRBJ2-5; D not certain. The CDR3 loop spans 13 amino acids. The V end was cut by 4 bases, the J end by 3 bases, with 9 bases between. Germline V lookup: CDR1 SGHTA, CDR2 FQGNSA. The CDR3 nucleotides read TGTGCCAGCAGCTCCACTCGAGAAGAGACCCAGTACTTC. Translated, it gives CASSSTREETQYF. Complete variable domain (other parts from reference TRBV7-2 and TRBJ2-5): GAGVSQSPSNKVTEKGKDVELRCDPISGHTALYWYRQSLGQGLEFLIYFQGNSAPDKSGLPSDRFSAERTGGSVSTLTIQRTQQEDSAVYLCASSSTREETQYFGPGTRLLVL.

In its sample, this clonotype was seen many times. This chain links TRBV7-9 with TRBJ2-7, with TRBD1 identical over 9 bases. J lost 2 bases, V lost 5 bases, and 4 bases had no gene match. The CDR3 covers 14 residues. Germline CDR1 reads SEHNR; CDR2 reads FQNEAQ (reference sequence). For the CDR3, the DNA is TGTGCCAGCAGCGCATACAGGGGGCCCTACGAGCAGTACTTC. Translated, it gives CASSAYRGPYEQYF.